This T cell receptor (beta chain) emerged from a study of OX40 agonist ivuxolimab in advanced cancers. The study sampled blood at baseline, cycle 4 day 1, and cycle 7 day 1. Clones were sequenced by immunoSEQ multiplex PCR, and TCRdb holds only the in-frame ones, with some missing. The table includes 25,000 to 35,000 clones, 79% detected once. V shed 6 bases and J shed 7 bases, with 15 bases lying between them. The CDR3 is 14 amino acids. Germline CDR1 and CDR2: MNHNS and SASEGT. About this clone: Its antigen remains unknown.

Notes on the study in general: Mean expanded clone counts were higher in CD8+ than CD4+ T cells. Both CD4+ and CD8+ T cell populations in blood had undergone clonal expansion by week 6 at 0.1 to 3.0 mg/kg. Also present in some nonresponders was a low level of normalized T-cell clonal expansion.

The origin of this receptor is an adult with an advanced solid tumor such as melanoma, head and neck, liver or kidney cancer. Sequenced here: CD4+ or CD8+ T cells sorted from blood, sampled in a trial of the OX40 agonist ivuxolimab. The chain has TRBV6-1 and TRBJ2-2; D unresolved. CDR3 loop: CASREHTLVGELFF. The CDR3 DNA reads as TGTGCCAGCAGGGAACACACCCTAGTCGGGGAGCTGTTTTTT.